Listed below are T cell receptor beta chains from one sample, sequenced in a study of a mutant IDH1 vaccine in newly diagnosed glioma. The data were produced by immunoSEQ multiplex PCR, yet TCRdb's version contains in-frame clones alone and is incomplete. The sample consists of about 54,000 clones, 80% to 85% of them appearing once. These receptors lack a known antigen. Sequenced material: PBMCs, taken from a glioma patient whose treatment included an IDH1 peptide vaccine. The receptors stem from a woman under 30 with glioma. CDR3s include the opening cysteine and the closing phenylalanine or tryptophan. A D gene is named only where the DNA matches it firmly. Size tells how often a clone was seen (once, few, many) or the class of an expanded clone, and some rows leave it out.

cdr3_nt	cdr3_aa	d_call	j_call	v_call	clone_size	cdr3_length
TGTGCCAGCAGTTCAACAGGGGGCGCGGGCGGCTACACCTTC	CASSSTGGAGGYTF	TRBD1	TRBJ1-2	TRBV27	NA	14
TGTGCTAGCAGCTCACAAGCCAGACAGGGGGAGATCAACGAGCAGTACTTC	CASSSQARQGEINEQYF	TRBD1	TRBJ2-7	TRBV7-7	NA	17
TGTGCCAGCAGCTTGAAGGACAGGGGGAAAGAAAAACTGTTTTTT	CASSLKDRGKEKLFF	TRBD1	TRBJ1-4	TRBV5-6	few	15
TGCGCCAGCAGTGAGTCATGGGACAGGGAGTCCTACAATGAGCAGTTCTTC	CASSESWDRESYNEQFF	TRBD1	TRBJ2-1	TRBV10-1	NA	17
TGTGCCAGCAGCTTACAGGGCACTGGGGCCAACGTCCTGACTTTC	CASSLQGTGANVLTF	NA	TRBJ2-6	TRBV5-4	NA	15
TGCGCCAGCAGCAGGGGACAGGGCGGTTGGGACACTGAAGCTTTCTTT	CASSRGQGGWDTEAFF	TRBD1	TRBJ1-1	TRBV5-1	NA	16
TGTGCCAGCAGTTACTCGGGACAGGTCTCCTACAATGAGCAGTTCTTC	CASSYSGQVSYNEQFF	TRBD1	TRBJ2-1	TRBV6-5	NA	16
TGTGCCAGCAGCTCGGGGCCAGGGAACACTGAAGCTTTCTTT	CASSSGPGNTEAFF	NA	TRBJ1-1	TRBV5-8	NA	14
TGTGCCAGCAGCGTAGTGGGGAGTGATCGAGGAAATCAGCCCCAGCATTTT	CASSVVGSDRGNQPQHF	NA	TRBJ1-5	TRBV9	few	17
TGTGCCATCAGTCCGAGGGCGGGGGAGTCAGATACGCAGTATTTT	CAISPRAGESDTQYF	TRBD2	TRBJ2-3	TRBV10-3	NA	15
TGTGCCAGCAGCTTAACGAGGTTGGTAGCCGGGACTGAAGCTTTCTTT	CASSLTRLVAGTEAFF	NA	TRBJ1-1	TRBV5-4	NA	16
TGTGCCAGCAGCTTGGAACCTCAAGAGACCCAGTACTTC	CASSLEPQETQYF	NA	TRBJ2-5	TRBV5-4	NA	13
TGTGCCAGCAGCCCCCTAGGACAGGGGAACGGCGAGCAGTACTTC	CASSPLGQGNGEQYF	TRBD1	TRBJ2-7	TRBV14	NA	15
TGCAGCGTGAGGGACAGCGATCAGCCCCAGCATTTT	CSVRDSDQPQHF	TRBD1	TRBJ1-5	TRBV29-1	NA	12
TGTGCCAGTAGTCACCGGGGCACTGAAGCTTTCTTT	CASSHRGTEAFF	NA	TRBJ1-1	TRBV19	few	12
TGTGCCAGCAGCTTAGGTCCAGGGGACAATGAGCAGTTCTTC	CASSLGPGDNEQFF	NA	TRBJ2-1	TRBV7-7	NA	14
TGTGCCAGCAGCCCCACCGCCCAGAGCTCCTACAATGAGCAGTTCTTC	CASSPTAQSSYNEQFF	NA	TRBJ2-1	TRBV13	NA	16
TGTGCCAGTAGTATATTTAGCGGGGATACGCAGTATTTT	CASSIFSGDTQYF	TRBD2	TRBJ2-3	TRBV19	NA	13
TGTGCCGGTCAGGGCGGCTCCTACGAGCAGTACTTC	CAGQGGSYEQYF	NA	TRBJ2-7	TRBV2	NA	12
TGCGCCAGCAGCCAAGCCCAGGGTAGGTGGAATGAGCAGTTCTTC	CASSQAQGRWNEQFF	NA	TRBJ2-1	TRBV4-3	NA	15
TGTGCCTGGAGTCGAGGACGGGACACTGAAGCTTTCTTT	CAWSRGRDTEAFF	NA	TRBJ1-1	TRBV30	NA	13
TGCGCCAGCAGCTTGGAGCGGGGACCCTATGGCTACACCTTC	CASSLERGPYGYTF	NA	TRBJ1-2	TRBV5-1	NA	14
TGTGCCAGCAGCTTCCAGACAGGGGACTATGGCTACACCTTC	CASSFQTGDYGYTF	TRBD1	TRBJ1-2	TRBV7-2	once	14
TGTGCCAGCAGCTTCCAGGACAGGGAAGCTTTCTTT	CASSFQDREAFF	TRBD1	TRBJ1-1	TRBV7-9	NA	12
TGTGCCAGCAGTTGGTCGGGACAGGTTGGCAATCAGCCCCAGCATTTT	CASSWSGQVGNQPQHF	TRBD1	TRBJ1-5	TRBV6-6	NA	16
TGTGCCTGGGGGACAGTAGGGCCCGGCTACACCTTC	CAWGTVGPGYTF	TRBD1	TRBJ1-2	TRBV30	NA	12
TGTGCCATCACCCGGGACAGGAGCACAGATACGCAGTATTTT	CAITRDRSTDTQYF	TRBD1	TRBJ2-3	TRBV10-3	NA	14
TGTGCCAGCAGCGGGACAGGGGAAGTGTACACCTACGAGCAGTACTTC	CASSGTGEVYTYEQYF	TRBD1	TRBJ2-7	TRBV2	NA	16
TGTGCCAGCAGCTTGGCTGGGGGGAAGGAGCAGCCCCAGCATTTT	CASSLAGGKEQPQHF	NA	TRBJ1-5	TRBV5-6	few	15
TGCGCCAGCAGCCAAGATGTAGGTTTGGAGCTGTTTTTT	CASSQDVGLELFF	NA	TRBJ2-2	TRBV4-1	few	13
TGCGCCAGCAGCCAAGTGAATACTGAAGCTTTCTTT	CASSQVNTEAFF	NA	TRBJ1-1	TRBV4-1	NA	12
TGTGCCAGCAGCCATCCTGCCCAGGACGGCTCCTACGAGCAGTACTTC	CASSHPAQDGSYEQYF	NA	TRBJ2-7	TRBV4-2	NA	16
TGTGCCAGTAGTATCAGGTGGACAGGATACTACAATGAGCAGTTCTTC	CASSIRWTGYYNEQFF	TRBD1	TRBJ2-1	TRBV19	NA	16
TGTGCCAGCAGCGTAGGGCCTAGCGGGGGGAGGAATGAGCAGTTCTTC	CASSVGPSGGRNEQFF	TRBD2	TRBJ2-1	TRBV9	NA	16
TGTGCCAGCAGCCCGGAGGGGGGGAATGAAAAACTGTTTTTT	CASSPEGGNEKLFF	NA	TRBJ1-4	TRBV6-4	once	14
TGTGCCAGCAGCGGAGCCGGGACCGTGTCTAATGAAAAACTGTTTTTT	CASSGAGTVSNEKLFF	NA	TRBJ1-4	TRBV9	NA	16
TGTGCCAGCAGTTTATCGCCAAGGGATGGCTACACCTTC	CASSLSPRDGYTF	NA	TRBJ1-2	TRBV27	NA	13
TGTGCTAGTGGTCCTCCGGGACCCGAGACCCAGTACTTC	CASGPPGPETQYF	NA	TRBJ2-5	TRBV12-5	once	13
TGTGCCAGCAGCTTCGGCGGGGATCAGCCCCAGCATTTT	CASSFGGDQPQHF	NA	TRBJ1-5	TRBV7-9	NA	13
TGTGCCAGCAGTTACGGGCAGGCCTACAATGAGCAGTTCTTC	CASSYGQAYNEQFF	NA	TRBJ2-1	TRBV6-5	NA	14
TGTGCCAGCAGCTTAGGACAGGGGCATAATTCACCCCTCCACTTT	CASSLGQGHNSPLHF	TRBD1	TRBJ1-6	TRBV7-2	NA	15
TGTGCCAGTAGTATTTCGTCAGGGGGCCGGGATGAGCAGTTCTTC	CASSISSGGRDEQFF	TRBD1	TRBJ2-1	TRBV19	once	15
TGTGCCAGCAGCTTAGGGGGGACAGGGGCTTCACCCCTCCACTTT	CASSLGGTGASPLHF	TRBD1	TRBJ1-6	TRBV7-9	once	15
TGTGCCAGTAGTATTCGTGGTCGGGGGATTTTCAACAATCAGCCCCAGCATTTT	CASSIRGRGIFNNQPQHF	NA	TRBJ1-5	TRBV19	NA	18
TGTGCCATACAACATGGCCGAGGATGGGGCTACACCTTC	CAIQHGRGWGYTF	NA	TRBJ1-2	TRBV10-3	NA	13
TGTGCCAGCAGCTTAGATGGGGGGACCACAGATACGCAGTATTTT	CASSLDGGTTDTQYF	NA	TRBJ2-3	TRBV11-3	NA	15
TGCGCCAGCAGCTTTCCCACAGGGAACACTGAAGCTTTCTTT	CASSFPTGNTEAFF	NA	TRBJ1-1	TRBV5-1	NA	14
TGTGCCAGCAGCCCGGGGCTAGCGCTCCACGAGCAGTACTTC	CASSPGLALHEQYF	NA	TRBJ2-7	TRBV11-3	NA	14
TGCGCCAGCGGGACAGGGAAAGTAGTTCCCTACAATGAGCAGTTCTTC	CASGTGKVVPYNEQFF	TRBD1	TRBJ2-1	TRBV5-1	NA	16
TGTGCCAGCAGCTTCGCGGCGGGGGGCGCCTACGGCTACACCTTC	CASSFAAGGAYGYTF	NA	TRBJ1-2	TRBV5-8	NA	15
TGCGCCAGCAGGGCGGACAACACCTACGAGCAGTACTTC	CASRADNTYEQYF	NA	TRBJ2-7	TRBV5-1	NA	13
TGTGCCAGCAGCGTTTGGACAGGGGAGGCTGGAAACACCATATATTTT	CASSVWTGEAGNTIYF	TRBD1	TRBJ1-3	TRBV9	NA	16
TGTGCCAGCACCCCGGGGGGCAGTAACTATGGCTACACCTTC	CASTPGGSNYGYTF	NA	TRBJ1-2	TRBV27	NA	14
TGTGCCAGCAGCTCCCGTAAAGACCAAGAGACCCAGTACTTC	CASSSRKDQETQYF	NA	TRBJ2-5	TRBV7-9	NA	14
TGTGCCAGCAGCCAACCCTATGGGGCCATGAACACTGAAGCTTTCTTT	CASSQPYGAMNTEAFF	NA	TRBJ1-1	TRBV9	NA	16
TGTGCCAGCAGTTTATCGGAAGGGGCCAGGGGGGGCTACACCTTC	CASSLSEGARGGYTF	TRBD1	TRBJ1-2	TRBV27	NA	15
TGCGCCAGCAGTCCACAGCGAAATCAGCCCCAGCATTTT	CASSPQRNQPQHF	NA	TRBJ1-5	TRBV10-2	NA	13
TGTGCCAGCAGCTTCTCATTATTAGATGGCTACACCTTC	CASSFSLLDGYTF	NA	TRBJ1-2	TRBV7-2	NA	13